This record covers a single TCR beta chain. This receptor's antigen is unknown. No per-base quality is available; no much larger clone lies one base away. The data were obtained in a study of blood T cells in healthy people across ages (dated by TCRdb to between 2015 and 2017). Notes on the research overall: In model experiments, template switching captured roughly one uniquely barcoded TCR beta cDNA molecule for every two T cells. Using deep sequencing normalized with unique cDNA molecular identifiers, the study measured how TCR beta repertoire diversity changes with age. The donors were split into four age groups: young (average around 15 years), middle-aged (around 40), aged (over 55) and long-lived (approximately 80). Donors of different ages were randomly distributed across sequencing lanes to avoid experimental bias. For two donors (one aged 18 to 30 and one aged 80 or older), the study analyzed two additional independent replicas of 1 million unique cDNA reads from the same blood draw. The paper's findings and limits, for the study overall: Conclusive comparison of naive and antigen-experienced compartments was prevented by the profiling of bulk unsorted PBMCs. Compared with the aged group, more naive CD4+ T cells, fewer expanded clones and increased TCR diversity were shown by the long-lived group, suggesting age selection. As age increased, observed TCR beta diversity per million T cells dropped in a roughly linear way, and a significant reduction was already evident by age roughly 40. Estimates of total diversity based on one million sequenced T cells were regarded as lower bounds and as underestimates. The CMV infection status of donors was not known, potentially confounding age-related changes in expanded clonotypes. Observed TCR beta diversity correlated strongly with the percentage of naive T cells measured by flow cytometry.

The donors were roughly 40 Caucasian individuals from Russia, aged roughly 6 to 90 years, who were systemically healthy. About 9.1 milliliters of peripheral blood were collected from each donor into EDTA-treated Vacutainer tubes. PBMCs were isolated by Ficoll-Paque density-gradient centrifugation, with at least 7 million obtained per sample. Total RNA, at least 5 micrograms per sample, was extracted from PBMCs with Trizol reagent. For every donor, flow cytometry on a PBMC aliquot measured the percentage of naive CD45RAhigh/CD27high T cells. V is cut by 0 bases and J by 13 bases, and the space between the germline ends is 17 bases. In the germline V gene, CDR1 corresponds to SGDLS and CDR2 to YYNGEE. From the cysteine up to the phenylalanine, the CDR3 has a length of 14 residues. The retained sequence is limited to the CDR3, 42 bases, with the frame set at the first base. Library generation was performed with 5' RACE. The sample was run on an Illumina HiSeq 2500. A second PCR of roughly 7 to 11 cycles was performed with a sample-barcoded 5' primer and a J-beta primer mix. Each TCR beta cDNA molecule received a unique molecular identifier from a template-switch 5' adaptor carrying 12 random nucleotides. Each sample yielded at least 3 million CDR3-containing paired-end reads. The Mint cDNA synthesis kit, primed by a TRBC-specific oligonucleotide, was used to synthesize first-strand cDNA from all RNA. After uracil-DNA glycosylase treatment, a first 18-cycle PCR used universal primers M1SS and BC2_uni_R on all cDNA. Regarding the original processing steps: For normalization, 1 million high-quality reads were randomly selected from each sample, with every read carrying a distinct molecular identifier. Instead of being binned into consensus sequences, reads with shared molecular identifiers were discarded. MiTCR, run with a Q25 quality threshold and the strictest error-elimination algorithm, handled CDR3 identification, clonotype clustering and error correction. A nonparametric unseen species model with Euler transformation was used to estimate lower-bound total TCR beta diversity. In TCRdb, the public reads were trimmed at Q25 with fastp and aligned with MiXCR, with productive beta chains retained. One record per CDR3 amino acid sequence lists the most common genes and DNA. These V and J calls rely on TCRdb rather than the paper's analysis. This sample is represented by roughly 1.6 million distinct CDR3 sequences; 30% to 40% of them were singletons. Roughly 12% of the sample comes from the top ten.

The receptor comes from a woman aged 25-40 years in good health. The chain is assembled from TRBV9 and TRBJ2-4; the D segment might be TRBD1 or TRBD2, since each matches 6 bases. The sample consisted of blood. The CDR3: CASSVGGGTREQYF. The sequenced DNA is TGTGCCAGCAGCGTAGGAGGGGGGACGAGAGAGCAGTACTTC.